This TCR beta chain was sequenced during a study of T cell changes during pregnancy in multiple sclerosis (dated by TCRdb to about 2019). With regard to the full study: Changes in the T cell repertoire over the course of pregnancy were examined in this study in women with multiple sclerosis.

The receptor library was made with the immunoSEQ multiplex PCR assay. TCRdb carries this immuneACCESS record with in-frame sequences only. Its versions omit some clonotypes, under half of them owing to an unresolved V gene in the studies checked, with the rest unexplained. The sample table holds about 38,000 clones, of which 94% were seen once. The top ten clones comprise about 0.4% of the sample. Details on this clone: What antigen it recognizes has not been identified. No base qualities exist here, and no much larger clone lies one base off it.

Sequences were derived from CD4+ T cells from peripheral blood mononuclear cells, sampled in the second trimester of pregnancy. The TCR comes from a female donor with multiple sclerosis, enrolled in a pregnancy study.

CDR3 loop: CASSYGQGGGNTIYF. The DNA sequence is TGTGCCAGCAGTTACGGGCAGGGTGGAGGAAACACCATATATTTT. The sequence is built from TRBV6-6 and TRBJ1-3; possibly the D gene is TRBD1, per 5 matching bases. Trimming takes 2 bases from V and 4 bases from J, and the germline ends sit 12 bases apart. The CDR3 covers 15 residues, taking in both the cysteine and the phenylalanine. Only the CDR3 region is kept as DNA, spanning 45 bases read in frame from base 1. CDR1 and CDR2 (MNHNY, SVGAGI) derive from the germline V gene (reference sequence).